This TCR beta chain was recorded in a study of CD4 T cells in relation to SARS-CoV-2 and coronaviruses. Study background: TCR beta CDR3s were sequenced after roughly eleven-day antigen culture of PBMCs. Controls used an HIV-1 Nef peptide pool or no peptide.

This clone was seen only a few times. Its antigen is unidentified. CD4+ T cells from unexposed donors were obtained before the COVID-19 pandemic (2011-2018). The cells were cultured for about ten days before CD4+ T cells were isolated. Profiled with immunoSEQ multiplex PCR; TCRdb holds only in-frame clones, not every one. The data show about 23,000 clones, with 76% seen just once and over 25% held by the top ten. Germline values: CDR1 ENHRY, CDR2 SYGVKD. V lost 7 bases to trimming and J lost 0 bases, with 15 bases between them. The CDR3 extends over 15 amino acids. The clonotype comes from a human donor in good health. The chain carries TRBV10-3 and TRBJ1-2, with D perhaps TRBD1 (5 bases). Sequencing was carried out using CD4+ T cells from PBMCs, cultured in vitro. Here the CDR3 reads CAITPRGNTNYGYTF. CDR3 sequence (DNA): TGTGCCATCACTCCCCGGGGGAACACTAACTATGGCTACACCTTC.